This T cell receptor beta chain was identified in a study of OX40 agonist ivuxolimab in advanced cancers. Whole-study context: The dose-escalation group included hepatocellular carcinoma, melanoma, renal cell carcinoma and head and neck cancer. It was permissible to have had prior anti-PD-1, anti-PD-L1 or anti-CTLA-4 therapy, and 40% had some. Findings and limits, study-wide: With doses of 0.1-3.0 mg/kg, partial responders showed among the lowest clonal expansion. Normalized T-cell clonal expansion was also low in some nonresponders.

Worth noting for this clone: The antigen is not known.

CDR3 length: 16 amino acids. Trimming removed 4 bases at V and 0 bases at J, with 16 bases between. CDR1 SGHRS and CDR2 YFSETQ come from the germline V gene. Generated by immunoSEQ multiplex PCR, the TCRdb table keeps only in-frame clones and is missing some. In the table there are 70,000 or so clones, around 80% of which are singletons. The sequence was obtained from an adult with an advanced solid tumor such as melanoma, head and neck, liver or kidney cancer. The V and J genes are TRBV5-1 and TRBJ1-1, with a tentative D call TRBD1 (5 bases). The material sequenced was CD4+ or CD8+ T cells sorted from blood, taken in a trial of the OX40 agonist ivuxolimab. CDR3 nucleotide sequence: TGCGCCAGCAGCGTAACCCCGGGGCAGCTGAACACTGAAGCTTTCTTT. Translation gives CASSVTPGQLNTEAFF. The complete variable domain, with remaining parts taken from reference TRBV5-1 and TRBJ1-1, reads KAGVTQTPRYLIKTRGQQVTLSCSPISGHRSVSWYQQTPGQGLQFLFEYFSETQRNKGNFPGRFSGRQFSNSRSEMNVSTLELGDSALYLCASSVTPGQLNTEAFFGQGTRLTVV.